Listed below are T cell receptor beta chains from one sample, sequenced in a study of persistence of HIV-infected CD4 T cells. Their cognate antigens are unknown. The method was immunoSEQ multiplex PCR; TCRdb's version includes in-frame clones alone and lacks a portion of them. The sample holds 35,000 to 50,000 clones; roughly nine tenths are singletons and the top ten take 1.8%. The source material was CD4+ T cells sorted from PBMCs after roughly 20-hour stimulation, sampled from a patient who received antiretroviral therapy. The receptor set was obtained from an adult man with HIV who was CMV-seropositive. The CDR3 runs from the conserved cysteine through the conserved F or W. The D gene is left open where the match is weak. Clone size is not always given. Where it is, it says once, few, many or a class for expanded clones.

clone_size,d_call,v_call,j_call,cdr3_aa,cdr3_nt
.,TRBD2,TRBV5-1,TRBJ2-1,CASSLNSGGVLDEQFF,TGCGCCAGCAGCTTGAATAGCGGGGGGGTTCTGGATGAGCAGTTCTTC
.,TRBD1,TRBV5-1,TRBJ2-1,CASSLDRGVSYNEQFF,TGCGCCAGCAGCTTGGACAGGGGGGTCTCCTACAATGAGCAGTTCTTC
.,TRBD1,TRBV28,TRBJ2-2,CASILTGTGFTGELFF,TGTGCCAGCATCTTGACCGGGACAGGGTTCACCGGGGAGCTGTTTTTT
.,.,TRBV6-4,TRBJ1-6,CASSMVIGAPLHF,TGTGCCAGCAGTATGGTGATAGGGGCACCCCTCCACTTT
.,.,TRBV21-1,TRBJ2-7,CASSKARESSYEQYF,TGTGCCAGCAGCAAAGCGCGGGAATCATCCTACGAGCAGTACTTC
once,TRBD1,TRBV7-9,TRBJ2-2,CASSLVAGGSTGELFF,TGTGCCAGCAGCTTGGTAGCAGGGGGCTCCACCGGGGAGCTGTTTTTT
.,TRBD1,TRBV2,TRBJ1-6,CASIIGQGGSPLHF,TGTGCCAGCATAATCGGGCAGGGGGGTTCACCCCTCCACTTT
once,.,TRBV9,TRBJ2-3,CASSVGSPRFTDTQYF,TGTGCCAGCAGCGTTGGCAGCCCGAGATTCACAGATACGCAGTATTTT
.,TRBD1,TRBV7-2,TRBJ1-4,CASSIKTGGEKLFF,TGTGCCAGCAGCATTAAGACAGGGGGAGAAAAACTGTTTTTT
.,.,TRBV7-9,TRBJ1-6,CASSLGASPLHF,TGTGCCAGCAGCTTAGGGGCGTCACCCCTCCACTTT
few,TRBD1,TRBV28,TRBJ1-5,CASTPGTGFNQPQHF,TGTGCCAGCACCCCTGGGACAGGGTTTAACCAGCCCCAGCATTTT
.,TRBD2,TRBV5-8,TRBJ2-4,CASSSGGGGKNIQYF,TGTGCCAGCAGCTCCGGCGGGGGTGGCAAAAACATTCAGTACTTC
.,.,TRBV28,TRBJ1-6,CASSFGGSDNSPLHF,TGTGCCAGCAGTTTTGGAGGGTCTGATAATTCACCCCTCCACTTT
.,.,TRBV18,TRBJ2-3,CASSLTGAADTQYF,TGTGCCAGCTCACTCACCGGGGCTGCAGATACGCAGTATTTT
.,TRBD1,TRBV18,TRBJ2-7,CASSPRTGDYEQYF,TGTGCCAGCTCCCCTAGGACAGGGGACTACGAGCAGTACTTC
.,.,TRBV19,TRBJ2-1,CASSHTGNHNEQFF,TGTGCCAGTAGCCACACAGGGAACCACAATGAGCAGTTCTTC
once,TRBD1,TRBV28,TRBJ1-2,CASTSRGTGQGGGYTF,TGTGCCAGCACTAGCCGAGGGACAGGGCAAGGTGGGGGCTACACCTTC
.,TRBD1,TRBV19,TRBJ1-4,CASSIGTGHEKLFF,TGTGCCAGTAGTATTGGGACAGGTCACGAAAAACTGTTTTTT
once,.,TRBV5-1,TRBJ2-1,CASSFSRGTYNEQFF,TGCGCCAGCAGCTTCTCACGGGGGACCTACAATGAGCAGTTCTTC
.,.,TRBV7-2,TRBJ2-7,CASSLMPYDEQYF,TGTGCCAGCAGCTTAATGCCATATGACGAGCAGTACTTC
.,.,TRBV7-9,TRBJ2-3,CASSPMWGVDTQYF,TGTGCCAGCAGCCCAATGTGGGGGGTAGATACGCAGTATTTT
.,.,TRBV6-5,TRBJ1-5,CASRVGVDGDQPQHF,TGTGCCAGCAGAGTCGGGGTCGATGGGGATCAGCCCCAGCATTTT
once,.,TRBV9,TRBJ2-3,CASRRSGTADTQYF,TGTGCCAGCAGGCGTTCGGGGACCGCAGATACGCAGTATTTT
once,.,TRBV6-1,TRBJ1-5,CASSEVAGDQPQHF,TGTGCCAGCAGTGAAGTGGCAGGGGATCAGCCCCAGCATTTT
.,.,TRBV24-1,TRBJ2-7,CATETRGAGEQYF,TGTGCCACCGAGACCCGGGGGGCCGGGGAGCAGTACTTC
.,TRBD2,TRBV7-3,TRBJ2-3,CASSPGGRGAPDTQYF,TGTGCCAGCAGCCCTGGCGGGCGGGGGGCCCCAGATACGCAGTATTTT
once,TRBD2,TRBV12-5,TRBJ2-1,CASQGTSSYNEQFF,TGTGCTAGCCAAGGGACTAGCTCCTACAATGAGCAGTTCTTC
.,.,TRBV27,TRBJ2-7,CASRRDSLYEQYF,TGTGCCAGCAGGAGGGACTCTCTCTACGAGCAGTACTTC
.,.,TRBV21-1,TRBJ1-3,CASSKRPGNTIYF,TGTGCCAGCAGCAAAAGGCCGGGAAACACCATATATTTT
.,.,TRBV23-1,TRBJ2-7,CASTKDRHSYEQYF,TGCGCCAGCACTAAGGACCGGCACAGCTACGAGCAGTACTTC
.,.,TRBV7-6,TRBJ2-1,CASSLVVGGAEQFF,TGTGCCAGCAGCTTAGTTGTCGGCGGGGCGGAGCAGTTCTTC
once,.,TRBV6-1,TRBJ1-2,CASREAGHYGYTF,TGTGCCAGCAGGGAAGCGGGGCACTATGGCTACACCTTC
.,TRBD1,TRBV11-3,TRBJ2-5,CASSRSSNRGQETQYF,TGTGCCAGCAGCCGATCCTCAAACAGGGGGCAAGAGACCCAGTACTTC
.,.,TRBV28,TRBJ1-5,CASSLGEGVNQPQHF,TGTGCCAGCAGTTTAGGGGAGGGGGTGAATCAGCCCCAGCATTTT
.,.,TRBV7-2,TRBJ2-4,CASSLEWGRGEYF,TGTGCCAGCAGCTTAGAGTGGGGCCGAGGGGAGTACTTC
.,.,TRBV19,TRBJ2-2,CASSIGLIGELFF,TGTGCCAGTAGTATCGGGCTGATCGGGGAGCTGTTTTTT
.,.,TRBV28,TRBJ1-2,CASSLVWDGYTF,TGTGCCAGCAGTTTGGTCTGGGATGGCTACACCTTC
.,.,TRBV2,TRBJ1-3,CASSDALGGKAGNTIYF,TGTGCCAGCAGTGATGCCCTTGGGGGGAAGGCTGGAAACACCATATATTTT
.,TRBD2,TRBV28,TRBJ2-3,CASSFFSGGLTDTQYF,TGTGCCAGCAGTTTCTTCAGCGGGGGGCTCACGGATACGCAGTATTTT
once,.,TRBV5-1,TRBJ1-1,CASSLASRGNTEAFF,TGCGCCAGCAGCTTGGCCAGCAGGGGTAACACTGAAGCTTTCTTT
.,.,TRBV11-1,TRBJ2-2,CASSHRGTGYTGELFF,TGTGCCAGCAGCCATAGGGGAACAGGGTACACCGGGGAGCTGTTTTTT
.,.,TRBV7-2,TRBJ2-4,CASSFRLVGNIQYF,TGTGCCAGCAGCTTCCGACTAGTAGGAAACATTCAGTACTTC
few,.,TRBV6-5,TRBJ2-2,CASHHDANTGELFF,TGTGCCAGCCACCACGATGCGAACACCGGGGAGCTGTTTTTT
.,TRBD2,TRBV19,TRBJ2-3,CASSMRGGQVRTDTQYF,TGTGCCAGTAGTATGCGGGGGGGCCAAGTCCGCACAGATACGCAGTATTTT
.,.,TRBV2,TRBJ1-5,CASRGDNQPQHF,TGTGCCAGCCGCGGGGATAATCAGCCCCAGCATTTT
.,.,TRBV19,TRBJ1-3,CASSSTGSYSGNTIYF,TGTGCCAGTAGTTCGACAGGTTCGTACTCTGGAAACACCATATATTTT
.,.,TRBV2,TRBJ1-3,CASGVSAGNTIYF,TGTGCCAGCGGGGTATCAGCTGGAAACACCATATATTTT
.,.,TRBV27,TRBJ1-6,CASSLSRTVVNSPLHF,TGTGCCAGCAGTTTATCGAGGACAGTCGTTAATTCACCCCTCCACTTT
.,.,TRBV18,TRBJ2-3,CASSLAVTGGTDTQYF,TGTGCCAGCTCACTGGCGGTAACGGGGGGCACAGATACGCAGTATTTT
.,.,TRBV10-2,TRBJ2-2,CASSDMAATGELFF,TGCGCCAGCAGTGATATGGCCGCCACCGGGGAGCTGTTTTTT
.,TRBD1,TRBV29-1,TRBJ2-7,CSVTGTGAREQYF,TGCAGCGTCACCGGGACAGGAGCAAGAGAGCAGTACTTC
.,.,TRBV10-3,TRBJ2-6,CAISDGLGGANVLTF,TGTGCCATCAGTGATGGGCTGGGTGGGGCCAACGTCCTGACTTTC
.,.,TRBV29-1,TRBJ1-1,CSGGTGPGTEAFF,TGCAGCGGGGGAACAGGGCCCGGCACTGAAGCTTTCTTT
.,.,TRBV11-2,TRBJ2-2,CASSLGYTGELFF,TGTGCCAGCAGCTTAGGGTACACCGGGGAGCTGTTTTTT
.,TRBD2,TRBV5-1,TRBJ2-1,CASSLILAGTYNEQFF,TGCGCCAGCAGCTTGATACTAGCGGGGACCTACAATGAGCAGTTCTTC
.,TRBD1,TRBV11-2,TRBJ1-6,CASSSRFTGVSPLHF,TGTGCCAGCAGCTCCCGCTTCACAGGGGTCTCACCCCTCCACTTT
.,.,TRBV5-1,TRBJ1-4,CASSLASGGNEKLFF,TGCGCCAGCAGCTTGGCTTCCGGAGGAAATGAAAAACTGTTTTTT
.,.,TRBV12-3/TRBV12-4,TRBJ2-7,CASRGWGNEQYF,TGTGCCAGCAGAGGCTGGGGAAACGAGCAGTACTTC
.,TRBD1,TRBV19,TRBJ1-6,CASSVDRDSPLHF,TGTGCCAGTAGTGTCGACAGGGATTCACCCCTCCACTTT